The clone carrying this TCR beta chain was seen only a few times. Its matching antigen is unknown. This sample was taken from a study of early T cells in non-severe SARS-CoV-2 infection. Study background: Sequencing used unsorted whole-blood bulk RNA, so chains lack pairing.

The study, taken as a whole, reports: Anti-spike CD8 specificities were favored by VDJdb matching, whose results missed private and CD4 specificities.

Attached unique molecular identifiers marked individual cDNA molecules. One entry per CDR3 protein, called by TCRdb with MiXCR from the 5' RACE reads. The sample lists approximately 48,000 distinct CDR3 sequences, around 6% seen once, with 2.8% in the top ten. Germline V gives CDR1 KGHSH, CDR2 LQKENI. V was clipped by 0 bases and J by 8 bases, with 16 bases between them. The length of the CDR3 is 16 residues. The chain combines TRBV18 with TRBJ1-4; TRBD1 is a possible D gene (5 bases). The material sequenced was whole blood, taken at baseline. The sequence came from an adult who was a healthcare worker with PCR-confirmed SARS-CoV-2 infection or an uninfected control (not recorded which). Here the CDR3 reads CASSPPVSGDGEKLFF. CDR3 DNA sequence: TGTGCCAGCTCACCACCGGTTTCGGGGGACGGCGAAAAACTGTTTTTT.